Listed below are T cell receptor beta chains from one sample, sequenced in a study of CXCR3-negative and CXCR3-positive naive CD8 T cells. No DNA is given; TCRdb re-called the 5' RACE reads and lists each CDR3 protein once. The sample table sets out roughly 89,000 distinct CDR3 sequences. Specimen: naive CXCR3- CD8+ T cells from blood. The receptor source for this set is a human donor in good health. Some clones in this sample may be carry-over from other donors' samples. CDR3s include the opening cysteine and the closing phenylalanine or tryptophan. Each record gives: J gene, V gene, CDR3 protein.

>TRBJ2-1|TRBV6-5
CASSYSRDYSSYNEQFF
>TRBJ2-1|TRBV29-1
CSVEEYGTSGTGEQFF
>TRBJ2-7|TRBV14
CASSLTKSGEQYF
>TRBJ2-3|TRBV5-1
CASSWEGLASADTQYF
>TRBJ2-1|TRBV20-1
CSALQGGFYNEQFF
>TRBJ2-7|TRBV7-9
CASSSRQGAYEQYF
>TRBJ1-4|TRBV4-3
CASSQFGGANEKLFF
>TRBJ2-7|TRBV28
CASSQPYEQYF
>TRBJ2-1|TRBV10-3
CAISASPGEQFF
>TRBJ2-3|TRBV12-3/TRBV12-4
CASSLDAESTDTQYF
>TRBJ1-1|TRBV3-1
CASSQGPNTEAFF
>TRBJ2-1|TRBV29-1
CSVPTGYNEQFF
>TRBJ2-1|TRBV7-9
CASTKDLSYNEQFF
>TRBJ1-3|TRBV4-3
CASSQEFDFSGNTIYF
>TRBJ2-3|TRBV14
CASSPRSGSRGGGTDTQYF
>TRBJ2-3|TRBV29-1
CSVEFGLRGESAGDTQYF
>TRBJ2-4|TRBV4-3
CASSEARDTLAKNIQYF
>TRBJ2-7|TRBV4-1
CASSQDGDRYEQYF
>TRBJ2-1|TRBV7-8
CASSLLGSGAYNEQFF
>TRBJ2-7|TRBV6-6
CASSPRTVSYEQYF
>TRBJ1-2|TRBV12-3/TRBV12-4
CASSRPYRDDGYTF